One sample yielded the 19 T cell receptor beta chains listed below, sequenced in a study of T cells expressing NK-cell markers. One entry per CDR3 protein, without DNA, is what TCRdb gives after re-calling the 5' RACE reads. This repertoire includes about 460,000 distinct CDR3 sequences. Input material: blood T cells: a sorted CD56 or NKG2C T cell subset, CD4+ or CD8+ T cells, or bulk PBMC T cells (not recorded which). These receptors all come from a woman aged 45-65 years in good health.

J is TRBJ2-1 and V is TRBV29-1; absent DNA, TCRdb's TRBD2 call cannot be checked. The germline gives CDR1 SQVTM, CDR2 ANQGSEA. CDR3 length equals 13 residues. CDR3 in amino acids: CSAGLAGSGEQFF.

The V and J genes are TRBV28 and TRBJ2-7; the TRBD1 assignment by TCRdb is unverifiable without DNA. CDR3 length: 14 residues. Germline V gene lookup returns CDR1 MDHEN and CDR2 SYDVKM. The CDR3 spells CASSFGGRLFWQYF.

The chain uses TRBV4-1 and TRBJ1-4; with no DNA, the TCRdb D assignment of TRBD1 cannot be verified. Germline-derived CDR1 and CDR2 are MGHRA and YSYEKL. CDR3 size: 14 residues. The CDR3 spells CASSLYRINEKLFF.

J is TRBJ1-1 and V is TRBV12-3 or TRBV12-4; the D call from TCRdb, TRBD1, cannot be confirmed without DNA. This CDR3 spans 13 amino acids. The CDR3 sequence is CASRSTGGSEAFF.

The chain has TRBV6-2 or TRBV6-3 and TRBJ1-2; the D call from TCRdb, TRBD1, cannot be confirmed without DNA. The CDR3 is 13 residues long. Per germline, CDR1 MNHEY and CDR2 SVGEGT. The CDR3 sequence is CASSRDRTYGYTF.

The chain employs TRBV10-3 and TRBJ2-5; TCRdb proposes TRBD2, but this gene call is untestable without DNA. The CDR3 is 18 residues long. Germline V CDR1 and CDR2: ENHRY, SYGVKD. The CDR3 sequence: CAISESRSRGNAQETQYF.

The CDR3 reads CATSDLLFGDTRTGELFF. The chain combines TRBV24-1 with TRBJ2-2; TCRdb outputs TRBD1, but without DNA this stays unchecked. Germline values: CDR1 KGHDR, CDR2 SFDVKD. There are 18 residues in the CDR3.

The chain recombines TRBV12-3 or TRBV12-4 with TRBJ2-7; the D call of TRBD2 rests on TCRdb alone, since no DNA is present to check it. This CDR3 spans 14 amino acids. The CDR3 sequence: CASTSAADAHEQYF.

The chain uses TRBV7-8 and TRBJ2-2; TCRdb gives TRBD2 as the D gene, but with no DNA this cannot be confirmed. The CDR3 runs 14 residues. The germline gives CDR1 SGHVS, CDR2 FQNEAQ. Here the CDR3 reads CASSFRGPVGELFF.

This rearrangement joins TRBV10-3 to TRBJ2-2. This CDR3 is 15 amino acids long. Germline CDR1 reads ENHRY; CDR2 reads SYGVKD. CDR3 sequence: CAISEGSTNTGELFF.

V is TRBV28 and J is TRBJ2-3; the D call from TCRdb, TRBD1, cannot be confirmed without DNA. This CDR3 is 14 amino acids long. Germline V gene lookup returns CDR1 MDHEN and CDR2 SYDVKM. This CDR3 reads CASTRGQITDTQYF.

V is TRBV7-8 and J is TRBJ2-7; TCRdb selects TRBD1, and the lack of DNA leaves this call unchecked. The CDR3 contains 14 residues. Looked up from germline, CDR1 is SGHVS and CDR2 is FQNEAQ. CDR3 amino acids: CASSVRDRTYEQYF.

The CDR3 sequence: CASSYSWLSLTDTQYF. The V gene is TRBV6-5, the J gene TRBJ2-3. Germline assignment: CDR1 MNHEY and CDR2 SVGAGI. CDR3 size: 16 residues.

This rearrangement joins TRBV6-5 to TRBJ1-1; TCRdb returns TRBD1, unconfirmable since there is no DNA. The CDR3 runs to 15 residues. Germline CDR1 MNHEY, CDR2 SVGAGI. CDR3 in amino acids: CASSRSGTPNTEAFF.

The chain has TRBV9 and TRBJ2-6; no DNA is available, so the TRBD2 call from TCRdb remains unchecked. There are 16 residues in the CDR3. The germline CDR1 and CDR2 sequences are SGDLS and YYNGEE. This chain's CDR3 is CASSPRRGSGANVLTF.

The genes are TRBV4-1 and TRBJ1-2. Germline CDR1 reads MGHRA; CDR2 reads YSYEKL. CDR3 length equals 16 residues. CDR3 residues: CASSQGWDSSIGGYTF.

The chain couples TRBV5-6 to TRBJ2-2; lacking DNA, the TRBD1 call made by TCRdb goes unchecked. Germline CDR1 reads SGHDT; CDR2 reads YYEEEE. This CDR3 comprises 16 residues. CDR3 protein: CASSLVGGMDTGELFF.

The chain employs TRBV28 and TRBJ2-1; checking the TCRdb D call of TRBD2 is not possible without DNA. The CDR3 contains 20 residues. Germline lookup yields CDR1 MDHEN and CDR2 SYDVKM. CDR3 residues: CASSLGLGFPRDYDYNEQFF.

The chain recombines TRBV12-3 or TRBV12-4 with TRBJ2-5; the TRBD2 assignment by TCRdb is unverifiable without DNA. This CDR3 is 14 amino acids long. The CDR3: CASRGLAGVETQYF.